A selection of T cell receptor beta chains follows, all from one sample in a study of blood T cells in healthy people across ages. One entry per CDR3 protein results from TCRdb running MiXCR on the 5' RACE reads. The sample has 650,000 to 700,000 distinct CDR3 sequences; around 50% are singletons. The sequenced sample was blood. The source is a woman aged 80 or over in good health. CDR3s include the opening cysteine and the closing phenylalanine or tryptophan. D genes are given only for firm matches. A clone size is listed for some rows: how often the clone was seen (once, few, many), or a class if it is expanded.

V	J	size	D	CDR3	DNA
TRBV12-3/TRBV12-4	TRBJ1-1	NA	NA	CASSGDSNTEAFF	TGTGCCAGCAGTGGGGATTCGAACACTGAAGCTTTCTTT
TRBV29-1	TRBJ1-4	many	TRBD1	CSVRQGNEKLFF	TGCAGCGTTCGACAGGGTAATGAAAAACTGTTTTTT
TRBV29-1	TRBJ2-7	once	NA	CSVRGVGGNSYEQYF	TGCAGCGTCCGAGGGGTAGGAGGGAATAGTTACGAGCAGTACTTC
TRBV2	TRBJ2-2	NA	NA	CASSEQRANTGELFF	TGTGCCAGCAGTGAACAGCGGGCGAACACCGGGGAGCTGTTTTTT
TRBV10-3	TRBJ2-7	NA	TRBD1	CAIRKTGLAYEQYF	TGTGCCATCAGAAAGACAGGGTTGGCCTACGAGCAGTACTTC
TRBV5-1	TRBJ2-3	many	NA	CASSIKLSGEDTQYF	TGCGCCAGCAGCATTAAACTGTCCGGGGAAGATACGCAGTATTTT
TRBV20-1	TRBJ2-7	NA	NA	CSATTGDSSYEQYF	TGCAGTGCCACCACAGGAGACAGCTCCTACGAGCAGTACTTC
TRBV10-3	TRBJ2-2	NA	TRBD1	CAISEPGGSNTGELFF	TGTGCCATCAGTGAGCCAGGGGGCTCAAACACCGGGGAGCTGTTTTTT
TRBV20-1	TRBJ2-7	many	NA	CSARDAKTAYYEQYF	TGCAGTGCTAGAGACGCTAAGACAGCTTACTACGAGCAGTACTTC
TRBV20-1	TRBJ2-1	few	NA	CSASPAFNPNEQFF	TGCAGTGCTTCCCCTGCGTTTAATCCCAATGAGCAGTTCTTC
TRBV2	TRBJ2-1	NA	NA	CASYLGNEQFF	TGTGCCAGCTACCTGGGAAATGAGCAGTTCTTC
TRBV6-2/TRBV6-3	TRBJ2-1	NA	TRBD2	CASSSRHRLAGAHNEQFF	TGTGCCAGCAGTTCCCGCCACCGACTAGCGGGGGCCCACAATGAGCAGTTCTTC
TRBV10-3	TRBJ2-5	NA	NA	CAISEESGLGETQYF	TGTGCCATCAGTGAAGAGAGCGGACTTGGGGAGACCCAGTACTTC
TRBV20-1	TRBJ2-1	many	NA	CSANLVSNEQFF	TGCAGTGCTAATCTAGTGAGCAATGAGCAGTTCTTC
TRBV29-1	TRBJ1-2	few	NA	CSVEWNPGYTF	TGCAGCGTTGAATGGAATCCCGGCTACACCTTC
TRBV5-1	TRBJ2-2	NA	TRBD2	CASSLNPPSGGSPGELFF	TGCGCCAGCAGCTTAAACCCGCCTAGCGGGGGGAGTCCCGGGGAGCTGTTTTTT
TRBV24-1	TRBJ2-4	once	NA	CATSDESKNIQYF	TGTGCCACCAGTGATGAGTCCAAAAACATTCAGTACTTC
TRBV6-2/TRBV6-3	TRBJ2-1	NA	TRBD2	CASSYIRGGGNYNEQFF	TGTGCCAGCAGTTACATCCGGGGCGGGGGAAACTACAATGAGCAGTTCTTC
TRBV12-3/TRBV12-4	TRBJ2-3	NA	NA	CASSPTTRSDTQYF	TGTGCCAGCAGTCCGACTACTAGGTCTGATACGCAGTATTTT
TRBV5-1	TRBJ2-1	NA	NA	CASSLWRGPSSYNEQFF	TGCGCCAGCAGTCTCTGGCGGGGGCCAAGCTCCTACAATGAGCAGTTCTTC
TRBV20-1	TRBJ2-3	NA	TRBD2	CSAGTPGLAGRTLDTQYF	TGCAGTGCGGGAACTCCGGGACTAGCGGGACGAACCCTAGATACGCAGTATTTT
TRBV30	TRBJ2-1	NA	TRBD2	CAWSEAGGSGNEQFF	TGTGCCTGGAGTGAGGCGGGGGGAAGTGGAAATGAGCAGTTCTTC
TRBV5-1	TRBJ1-1	NA	NA	CASSHYRTRAGTESTEAFF	TGCGCCAGCTCACACTATAGGACGCGGGCAGGCACGGAGAGCACTGAAGCTTTCTTT
TRBV6-2/TRBV6-3	TRBJ2-1	NA	NA	CASWGFGADNEQFF	TGTGCCAGTTGGGGATTCGGTGCGGACAATGAGCAGTTCTTC
TRBV9	TRBJ2-2	few	TRBD1	CASSVETGVGELFF	TGTGCCAGCAGCGTAGAGACAGGGGTCGGGGAGCTGTTTTTT
TRBV6-5	TRBJ2-1	NA	NA	CASRALNEQFF	TGTGCCAGCAGGGCCCTGAATGAGCAGTTCTTC
TRBV5-1	TRBJ2-5	NA	TRBD2	CASSLGPAGVSHQETQYF	TGCGCCAGCAGCTTGGGTCCGGCGGGAGTGAGCCATCAAGAGACCCAGTACTTC
TRBV4-2	TRBJ1-1	few	NA	CASSQDYWNTEAFF	TGTGCCAGCAGCCAAGATTACTGGAACACTGAAGCTTTCTTT
TRBV21-1	TRBJ1-5	NA	NA	CASSKRPGQGEGYGNQPQHF	TGTGCCAGCAGCAAACGCCCGGGACAGGGGGAAGGATACGGCAATCAGCCCCAGCATTTT
TRBV19	TRBJ1-4	few	TRBD1	CASSLGTAPEKLFF	TGTGCCAGTAGTCTTGGGACAGCGCCTGAAAAACTGTTTTTT
TRBV5-1	TRBJ2-1	many	NA	CASSYIAPGYNEQFF	TGCGCCAGCAGCTACATAGCTCCAGGATACAATGAGCAGTTCTTC
TRBV29-1	TRBJ1-5	many	NA	CSVAGHDNQPQHF	TGCAGCGTTGCGGGGCACGACAATCAGCCCCAGCATTTT
TRBV24-1	TRBJ1-6	NA	NA	CATSGTANSPLHF	TGTGCCACCAGTGGGACGGCCAATTCACCCCTCCACTTT
TRBV7-3	TRBJ2-3	many	NA	CASSGRVTDTQYF	TGTGCCAGCAGTGGGCGGGTCACAGATACGCAGTATTTT
TRBV28	TRBJ2-7	few	NA	CASTTGYEQYF	TGTGCCAGCACTACAGGGTACGAGCAGTACTTC
TRBV12-3/TRBV12-4	TRBJ2-3	NA	NA	CASSFEGTQYF	TGTGCCAGCAGTTTTGAGGGTACGCAGTATTTT
TRBV6-5	TRBJ1-6	many	NA	CASSYSVGKGNSPLHF	TGTGCCAGCAGTTACAGTGTGGGGAAAGGGAATTCACCCCTCCACTTT
TRBV20-1	TRBJ2-7	few	TRBD1	CSARTIQGALDEQYF	TGCAGTGCTAGAACCATTCAGGGGGCATTGGACGAGCAGTACTTC
TRBV27	TRBJ1-6	few	NA	CASRLRQLLNSPLHF	TGTGCCAGCAGACTTAGACAACTCCTTAATTCACCCCTCCACTTT
TRBV3-1	TRBJ2-4	NA	TRBD2	CASSQEARTSIAKNIQYF	TGTGCCAGCAGCCAAGAGGCTAGGACTAGCATAGCCAAAAACATTCAGTACTTC
TRBV6-1	TRBJ2-5	NA	TRBD2	CASSAIAGLQETQYF	TGTGCCAGCAGTGCGATAGCGGGGCTACAAGAGACCCAGTACTTC
TRBV3-1	TRBJ2-7	NA	NA	CASSQAGPSYEQYF	TGTGCCAGCAGCCAAGCAGGGCCCTCCTACGAGCAGTACTTC